Below, one TCR beta chain is given with its context. What it recognizes is unknown. Trimming pared 0 bases from V and 8 bases from J, leaving 12 bases between. CDR3 length equals 14 residues. Germline V gene lookup returns CDR1 SGHRS and CDR2 YFSETQ. Individual cDNA molecules received unique molecular identifiers. One entry per CDR3 protein, called by TCRdb with MiXCR from the 5' RACE reads. Of about 38,000 distinct CDR3 sequences listed, roughly 4.8% were seen once; the top ten hold around 15%. The record originates from a study of early T cells in non-severe SARS-CoV-2 infection. Study summary: Unsorted whole blood bulk RNA was sequenced, with unpaired chains.

Findings and caveats of the study: VDJdb matches were skewed toward anti-spike CD8 T cell responses.

The source is an adult who was a healthcare worker with PCR-confirmed SARS-CoV-2 infection or an uninfected control (not recorded which). Specimen: whole blood. The V and J genes are TRBV5-1 and TRBJ2-1, with a tentative D call TRBD1 (5 bases). Here the CDR3 DNA reads TGCGCCAGCAGCTTGGGGCAGGCCAGGGATGAGCAGTTCTTC. It codes for CASSLGQARDEQFF.